The TCR beta chain under discussion was sequenced for a study of T cells in Graves' hyperthyroidism and ophthalmopathy. RNA transcripts yielded amplified TCR beta CDR3 regions. The TCR CDR3 was amplified in a first-round RT-PCR using the HTBI primer set. MiXCR, run by TCRdb on the multiplex PCR reads, gives a single entry per CDR3 protein. The repertoire holds 500,000 to 600,000 distinct CDR3 sequences, with 20% as singletons. Trimming removed 5 bases from V and 1 base from J, with 17 bases in between. Germline CDR1 MNHEY, CDR2 SMNVEV (reference sequence). This CDR3 comprises 16 residues. What was sequenced was blood. This TCR derives from a man aged 40-49 years with Graves' ophthalmopathy. The V gene is TRBV27, the J gene TRBJ2-5; D unclear. This CDR3 is CASSPDPGIVQETQYF. For the CDR3, the DNA is TGTGCCAGCAGTCCTGACCCCGGAATCGTCCAAGAGACCCAGTACTTC.